The rows below give T cell receptor beta chains drawn from one sample of a study of T cell responses to AZD1222 COVID-19 vaccine. TCRdb's table, derived via immunoSEQ multiplex PCR, lists solely in-frame clones and lacks some. The repertoire holds over 150,000 clones, with about 85% as singletons. The sample was peripheral blood, taken on day 0 of AZD1222 vaccination. The receptors originated from an adult in good health. Both conserved end residues are part of each CDR3. D genes are given only for firm matches. A clone size is listed for some rows: how often the clone was seen (once, few, many), or a class if it is expanded.

j_call,clone_size,d_call,v_call,cdr3_aa,cdr3_nt
TRBJ1-5,-,-,TRBV6-5,CASSYPGNQPQHF,TGTGCCAGCAGTTACCCGGGCAATCAGCCCCAGCATTTT
TRBJ2-3,-,TRBD2,TRBV10-3,CAIKISGGTDTQYF,TGTGCCATCAAGATTAGCGGGGGCACAGATACGCAGTATTTT
TRBJ1-2,-,-,TRBV21-1,CASSIITGTPPGLRFYGYTF,TGTGCCAGCAGCATCATTACCGGGACGCCTCCCGGTTTGAGGTTTTATGGCTACACCTTC
TRBJ2-1,-,-,TRBV7-9,CASSLASNNEQFF,TGTGCCAGCAGCTTAGCCAGCAACAATGAGCAGTTCTTC
TRBJ1-2,-,TRBD1,TRBV28,CASSETPGQGAPGGYTF,TGTGCCAGCAGTGAGACACCGGGACAGGGGGCGCCGGGCGGCTACACCTTC
TRBJ2-7,-,-,TRBV15,CATSVDVSYEQYF,TGTGCCACCAGCGTGGACGTATCCTACGAGCAGTACTTC
TRBJ1-1,-,TRBD1,TRBV5-4,CASSPESRTGGETFF,TGTGCCAGCAGCCCGGAATCTCGGACAGGGGGCGAAACTTTCTTT
TRBJ2-7,-,-,TRBV4-3,CASSQQTGYSSYEQYF,TGCGCCAGCAGCCAACAAACAGGGTATAGTTCCTACGAGCAGTACTTC
TRBJ1-1,once,-,TRBV12-3/TRBV12-4,CASSFTQGTEAFF,TGTGCCAGCAGTTTCACTCAGGGGACTGAAGCTTTCTTT
TRBJ2-1,-,-,TRBV6-2/TRBV6-3,CASSYAGPSGEQFF,TGTGCCAGCAGTTACGCGGGACCCTCCGGTGAGCAGTTCTTC
TRBJ2-2,-,-,TRBV11-3,CASSRGAPNTGELFF,TGTGCCAGCAGCCGCGGGGCCCCGAACACCGGGGAGCTGTTTTTT
TRBJ2-5,-,-,TRBV15,CATSRDRGETQYF,TGTGCCACCAGCAGGGACCGGGGAGAGACCCAGTACTTC
TRBJ1-1,-,TRBD1,TRBV3-1/TRBV3-2,CASSQERAGGLNTEAFF,TGTGCCAGCAGCCAAGAAAGGGCAGGGGGATTGAACACTGAAGCTTTCTTT
TRBJ1-5,-,-,TRBV7-9,CASSLGQRVDQPQHF,TGTGCCAGCAGCTTAGGACAGAGAGTCGATCAGCCCCAGCATTTT
TRBJ2-1,once,-,TRBV6-1,CASSDQAGDEQFF,TGTGCCAGCAGTGACCAGGCGGGCGATGAGCAGTTCTTC
TRBJ1-2,-,-,TRBV29-1,CSGAETGNYGYTF,TGCAGTGGGGCCGAAACGGGGAACTATGGCTACACCTTC
TRBJ2-3,-,-,TRBV6-5,CASLKAGDTQYF,TGTGCCAGCCTAAAGGCGGGAGATACGCAGTATTTT
TRBJ1-4,-,-,TRBV28,CAIQGGVREKLFF,TGTGCCATCCAAGGGGGGGTTCGAGAAAAACTGTTTTTT
TRBJ1-6,-,-,TRBV11-2,CASSLQSYNSPLHF,TGTGCCAGCAGCTTACAGTCTTATAATTCACCCCTCCACTTT
TRBJ2-3,-,-,TRBV5-1,CASSLERVEDTQYF,TGCGCCAGCAGCTTGGAACGGGTTGAAGATACGCAGTATTTT
TRBJ2-7,-,-,TRBV6-2/TRBV6-3,CASSYVGYEQYF,TGTGCCAGCAGTTACGTGGGTTACGAGCAGTACTTC
TRBJ2-1,-,TRBD2,TRBV29-1,CSVGRYNEQFF,TGCAGCGTCGGGAGGTACAATGAGCAGTTCTTC
TRBJ2-7,-,TRBD1,TRBV5-1,CASRPDRVKSYEQYF,TGCGCCAGCAGACCTGACAGGGTAAAATCCTACGAGCAGTACTTC
TRBJ2-7,few,-,TRBV2,CASSSYEQYF,TGTGCCAGCAGTTCATACGAGCAGTACTTC
TRBJ2-1,-,TRBD1,TRBV6-5,CASSLGTAYNEQFF,TGTGCCAGCAGCCTCGGGACAGCCTACAATGAGCAGTTCTTC
TRBJ1-6,-,TRBD1,TRBV7-8,CASSIGQGGSPLHF,TGTGCCAGCAGCATCGGACAGGGGGGTTCACCCCTCCACTTT
TRBJ1-2,-,TRBD1,TRBV7-9,CASSSGQNYGYTF,TGTGCCAGCAGCTCGGGACAGAACTATGGCTACACCTTC